One sample yielded the 6 T cell receptor beta chains listed below, sequenced in a study of radiotherapy plus CTLA-4 blockade in lung cancer. Sequencing was performed with immunoSEQ multiplex PCR; in TCRdb, only in-frame clones are kept and a portion is missing. The data contain 65,000 to 95,000 clones, around 87% of them seen just once; the ten biggest clones take up 40%. Sample: peripheral blood, taken from a patient treated with radiotherapy plus ipilimumab. Receptors originate from a human donor with non-small cell lung cancer that progressed on radiotherapy plus ipilimumab.

CDR3 sequence reads: CAISAAGGPTEAFF. The CDR3 DNA reads TGTGCCATCAGTGCCGCAGGGGGGCCCACTGAAGCTTTCTTT. The chain is built from TRBV10-3 and TRBJ1-1; TRBD1 matches 7 bases. CDR1 is ENHRY and CDR2 is SYGVKD in the germline V gene. V shed 4 bases and J 4 bases; nucleotides not matched to a gene: 6. The CDR3 covers 14 residues.

The V gene is TRBV6-5, the J gene TRBJ1-5; weak D call: TRBD1 (6 bases). Germline V gene sequence: CDR1 MNHEY, CDR2 SVGAGI. The CDR3 consists of 13 residues. Trimming left V 5 bases short and J 7 bases short, with 12 bases between. The CDR3 sequence: CASSTGLTQPQHF. CDR3 coding DNA: TGTGCCAGCAGTACAGGGTTAACGCAGCCCCAGCATTTT.

The rearrangement uses TRBV18 and TRBJ2-1; 12 positions match TRBD2. V was clipped by 3 bases and J by 0 bases; unmatched bases: 6. The CDR3 consists of 18 residues. Germline CDR1 reads KGHSH; CDR2 reads LQKENI. CDR3 sequence: CASSPWTSGVSSYNEQFF. The CDR3 DNA is TGTGCCAGCTCACCCTGGACTAGCGGGGTTAGCTCCTACAATGAGCAGTTCTTC.

V usage is TRBV11-3 and J usage is TRBJ2-1; 14 nucleotides line up with TRBD2. Germline V gene data show CDR1 as SGHNT and CDR2 as YENEEA. The CDR3 sequence is 17 residues long. Trimming at V came to 5 bases and at J to 6 bases, leaving 9 bases not matched to a gene. The CDR3 DNA reads as TGTGCCAGCAGCCTCTCAGGTGGGACTAGCGGGAGCAATGAGCAGTTCTTC. It encodes CASSLSGGTSGSNEQFF.

The chain uses TRBV6-6 and TRBJ1-5; no definite D call. Trimming took off 4 bases at V and 4 bases at J, with 11 bases between the two ends. From germline, CDR1 is MNHNY and CDR2 SVGAGI (reference sequence). The CDR3 length is 14 residues. The CDR3 here is CASSFSTENQPQHF. CDR3 in DNA: TGTGCCAGCAGTTTCTCAACGGAAAATCAGCCCCAGCATTTT.

The V and J genes are TRBV11-2 and TRBJ1-5; possibly TRBD1 for D (5 bases). Per the germline V gene, CDR1 is SGHAT and CDR2 is FQNNGV. Trimming took 1 base from V and 6 from J, leaving 16 bases between them. The CDR3 spans 16 residues. The CDR3 loop reads CASSLGIGQGPQPQHF. The DNA for the CDR3 is TGTGCCAGCAGCTTAGGTATCGGGCAGGGACCTCAGCCCCAGCATTTT.